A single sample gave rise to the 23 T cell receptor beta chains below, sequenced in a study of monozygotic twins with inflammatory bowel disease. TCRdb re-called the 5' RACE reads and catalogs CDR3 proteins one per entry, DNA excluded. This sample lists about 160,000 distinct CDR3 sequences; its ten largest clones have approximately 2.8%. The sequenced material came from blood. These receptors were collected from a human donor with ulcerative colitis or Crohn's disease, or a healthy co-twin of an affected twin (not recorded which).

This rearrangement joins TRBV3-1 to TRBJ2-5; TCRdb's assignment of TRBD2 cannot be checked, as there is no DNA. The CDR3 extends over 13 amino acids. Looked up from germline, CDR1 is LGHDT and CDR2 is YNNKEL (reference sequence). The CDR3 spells CASSTLRGETQYF.

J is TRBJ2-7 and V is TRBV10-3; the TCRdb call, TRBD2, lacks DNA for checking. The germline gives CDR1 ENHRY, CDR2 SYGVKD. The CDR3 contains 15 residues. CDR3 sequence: CAIMKGLASSYEQYF.

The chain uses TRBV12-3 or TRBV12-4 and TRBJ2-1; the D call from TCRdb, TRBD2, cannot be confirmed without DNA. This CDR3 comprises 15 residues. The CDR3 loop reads CASSKRVSSYNEQFF.

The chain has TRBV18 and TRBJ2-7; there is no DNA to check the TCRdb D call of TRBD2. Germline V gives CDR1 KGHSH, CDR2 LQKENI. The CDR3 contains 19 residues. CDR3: CASSPLGLAGGLRSYEQYF.

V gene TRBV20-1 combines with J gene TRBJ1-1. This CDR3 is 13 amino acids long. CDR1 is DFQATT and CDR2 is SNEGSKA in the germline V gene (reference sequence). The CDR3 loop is CSASPTANTEAFF.

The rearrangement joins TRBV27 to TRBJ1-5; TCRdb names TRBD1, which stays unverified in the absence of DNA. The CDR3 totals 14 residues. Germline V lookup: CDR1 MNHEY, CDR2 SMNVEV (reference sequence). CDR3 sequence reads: CASSLKGRGMPQHF.

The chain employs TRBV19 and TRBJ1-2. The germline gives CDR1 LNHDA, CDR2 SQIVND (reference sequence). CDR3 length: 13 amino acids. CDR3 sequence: CASSQQGLYGYTF.

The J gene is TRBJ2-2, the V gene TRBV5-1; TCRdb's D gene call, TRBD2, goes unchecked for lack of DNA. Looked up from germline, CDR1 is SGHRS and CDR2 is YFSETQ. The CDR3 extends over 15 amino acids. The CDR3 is CASSLAGGTTGELFF.

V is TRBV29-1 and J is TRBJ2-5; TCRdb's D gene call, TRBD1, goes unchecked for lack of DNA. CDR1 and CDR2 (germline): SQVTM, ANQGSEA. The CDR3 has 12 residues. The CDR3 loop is CSSRMGAGTQYF.

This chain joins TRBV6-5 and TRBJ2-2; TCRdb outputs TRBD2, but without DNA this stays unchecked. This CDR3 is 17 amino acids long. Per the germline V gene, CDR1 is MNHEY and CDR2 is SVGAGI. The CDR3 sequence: CASSSPGTSGSPGELFF.

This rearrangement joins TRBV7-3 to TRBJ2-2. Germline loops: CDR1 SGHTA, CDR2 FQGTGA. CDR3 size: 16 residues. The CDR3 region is CASSLEFGANTGELFF.

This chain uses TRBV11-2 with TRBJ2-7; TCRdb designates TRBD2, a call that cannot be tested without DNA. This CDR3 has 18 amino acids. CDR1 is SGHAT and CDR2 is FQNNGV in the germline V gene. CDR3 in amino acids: CASSSRGLALRGSYEQYF.

CDR3 protein: CAESESNYGYTF. This rearrangement joins TRBV28 to TRBJ1-2. This CDR3 comprises 12 residues. The germline CDR1 and CDR2 sequences are MDHEN and SYDVKM.

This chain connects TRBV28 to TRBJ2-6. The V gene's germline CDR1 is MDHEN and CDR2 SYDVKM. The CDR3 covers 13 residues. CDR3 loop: CASRRAGANVLTF.

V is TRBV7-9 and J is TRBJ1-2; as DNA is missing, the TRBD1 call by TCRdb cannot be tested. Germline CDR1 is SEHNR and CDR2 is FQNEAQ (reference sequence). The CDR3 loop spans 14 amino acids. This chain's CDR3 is CASSLGTDLFGYTF.

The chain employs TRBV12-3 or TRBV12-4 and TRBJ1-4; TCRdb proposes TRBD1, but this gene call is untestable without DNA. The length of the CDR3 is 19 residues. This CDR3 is CASSPPGTGDLQTFEKLFF.

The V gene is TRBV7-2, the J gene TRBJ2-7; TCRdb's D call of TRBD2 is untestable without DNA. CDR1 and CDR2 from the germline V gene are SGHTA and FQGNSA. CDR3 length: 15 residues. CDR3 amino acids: CASSPQGGVAYEQYF. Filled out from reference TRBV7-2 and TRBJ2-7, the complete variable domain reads GAGVSQSPSNKVTEKGKDVELRCDPISGHTALYWYRQSLGQGLEFLIYFQGNSAPDKSGLPSDRFSAERTGGSVSTLTIQRTQQEDSAVYLCASSPQGGVAYEQYFGPGTRLTVT.

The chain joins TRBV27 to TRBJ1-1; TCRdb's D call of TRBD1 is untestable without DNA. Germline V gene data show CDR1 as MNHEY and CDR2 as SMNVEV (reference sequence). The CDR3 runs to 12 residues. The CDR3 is CASKTGFGEAFF.

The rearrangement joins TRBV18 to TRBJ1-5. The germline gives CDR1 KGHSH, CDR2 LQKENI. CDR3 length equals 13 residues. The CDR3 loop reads CASSQNSNQPQHF.

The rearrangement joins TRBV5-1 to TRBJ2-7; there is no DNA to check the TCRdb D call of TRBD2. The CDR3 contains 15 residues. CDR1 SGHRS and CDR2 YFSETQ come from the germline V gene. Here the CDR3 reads CASSHVLAGDYEQYF.

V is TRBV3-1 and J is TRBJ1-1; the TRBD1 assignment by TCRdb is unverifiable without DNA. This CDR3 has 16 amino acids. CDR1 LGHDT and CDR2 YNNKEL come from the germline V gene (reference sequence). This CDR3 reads CASSHFLQGALAEAFF.

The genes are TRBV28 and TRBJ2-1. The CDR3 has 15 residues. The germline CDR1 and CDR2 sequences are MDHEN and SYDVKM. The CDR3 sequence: CASSSTAPTEIKQFF.

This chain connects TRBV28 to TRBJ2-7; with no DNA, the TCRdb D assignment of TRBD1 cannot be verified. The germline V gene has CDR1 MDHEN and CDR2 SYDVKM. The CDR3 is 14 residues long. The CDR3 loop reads CASSSGQPPGEQYF.